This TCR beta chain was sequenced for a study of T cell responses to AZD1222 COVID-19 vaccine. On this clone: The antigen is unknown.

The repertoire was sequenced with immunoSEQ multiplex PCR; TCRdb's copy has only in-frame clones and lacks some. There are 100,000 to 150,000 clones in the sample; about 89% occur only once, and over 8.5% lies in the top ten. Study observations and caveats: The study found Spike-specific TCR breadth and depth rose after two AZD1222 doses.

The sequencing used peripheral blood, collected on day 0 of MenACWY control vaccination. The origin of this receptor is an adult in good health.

CDR3 sequence reads: CASSSGLAGQETQYF. The CDR3 DNA reads TGCGCCAGCAGCTCGGGACTAGCGGGACAAGAGACCCAGTACTTC. V and J are TRBV5-1 and TRBJ2-5, with 13 bases lining up with TRBD2. Germline CDR1 reads SGHRS; CDR2 reads YFSETQ. CDR3 size: 15 residues. The junction had 1 base not matched to a gene; V was cut back by 3 bases and J by 2 bases.